This T cell receptor beta chain was observed in a study of shared clonotypes between healthy human individuals. Turning to this clone: Antigen unknown.

Trimming removed 5 bases from V and 8 bases from J; junction bases left unmatched: 7. The CDR3 covers 15 residues. Per germline, CDR1 PRHDT and CDR2 FYEKMQ (reference sequence). Whole-study findings and limits: What naive subsets generally showed was a larger estimated richness than memory subsets showed.

Sequenced by immunoSEQ multiplex PCR; TCRdb stores in-frame clones only, minus some. The sample lists roughly 700,000 clones, about 90% occurring once. The gene calls are TRBV13 and TRBJ1-3, with 12 bases aligning to TRBD1. The clonotype was recovered from a young man in good health. Some clones in this sample may be carry-over from other donors' samples. Material: memory CD8+ T cells from PBMCs. The subset here: CD45RO+ cells pooled with CCR7-negative TemRA cells. CDR3 nucleotide sequence: TGTGCCAGCAGCACCCGGGACAGGGGGCTGGACACCATATATTTT. This codes for CASSTRDRGLDTIYF. Drawing the rest from reference TRBV13 and TRBJ1-3, the complete variable domain is AAGVIQSPRHLIKEKRETATLKCYPIPRHDTVYWYQQGPGQDPQFLISFYEKMQSDKGSIPDRFSAQQFSDYHSELNMSSLELGDSALYFCASSTRDRGLDTIYFGEGSWLTVV.